This T cell receptor beta chain appears in the sequencing data of a study of type 1 regulatory T cells. As for the study in general: An in vitro protocol generated T-allo10, a Tr1-enriched, alloantigen-specific CD4 T cell product. Study-wide findings and caveats: Tr1 cells had a more restricted TCR repertoire than non-Tr1 cells.

Germline CDR1 and CDR2: DFQATT and SNEGSKA (reference sequence). There are 14 residues in the CDR3. V lost 1 base and J 6 bases, leaving 16 bases between the germline ends. TCRdb analysed the reads with MiXCR anew, one entry per CDR3 protein. This table holds approximately 77,000 distinct CDR3 sequences, around 20% found once. As for this clonotype: Its antigen is unidentified.

The gene calls are TRBV20-1 and TRBJ2-7, with TRBD1 as a possible D gene (6 bases). The sequenced sample was cultured type 1 regulatory T (Tr1) cells, either the whole culture or a sorted fraction (not recorded which). The TCR originated in a human donor in good health. The CDR3 DNA follows: TGCAGTGCTAGAGGTTGGGCAGGGGCGGGCGAGCAGTACTTC. Translation: CSARGWAGAGEQYF.